Below, one T cell receptor (beta chain) is given with its context. The specificity of this receptor is unknown. A commercial ELISA kit detecting HCMV-specific IgG in serum was used to determine HCMV serostatus. Peripheral blood mononuclear cells were isolated from blood by Ficoll density gradient centrifugation. The record originates from a study of T cells expressing NK-cell markers (dated by TCRdb to 2018 to 2021). Broadly, across the study: TCR beta-chain repertoires were profiled in sorted CD3+CD56+NKG2C+, CD3+CD56+NKG2C- and CD3+CD56-NKG2C+ T-cell subsets from several donors. Seven of the eight sequenced donors were HCMV-seropositive and one was HCMV-seronegative. The eight sequenced donors were randomly selected healthy volunteers, three men and five women. Sequencing of the libraries produced 2 x 150 bp reads on Illumina HiSeq 2000/2500, MiSeq or NextSeq.

TCRdb names Illumina HiSeq 2000 as the instrument used. TCR beta cDNA libraries were made by 5'RACE template switching that added a universal primer site and unique molecular identifiers. cDNA synthesis was primed from the TCR beta constant segment, followed by two successive PCR amplification steps. Processing in the source paper ran as follows. MIGEC was used to demultiplex reads and group reads by UMI, and MiTCR was used to assemble and quantify clonotypes. To exclude erroneous sequences, any TCR cDNA sequence not supported by at least two reads was discarded. The tcR package was used for downstream repertoire analysis, and clonotypes were matched across fractions by CDR3 nucleotide sequence plus V segment. Antigen specificity was annotated against VDJdb with VDJmatch, allowing one amino acid substitution in CDR3. Based on TCRdb reprocessing of the reads, there is one entry per CDR3 protein sequence, and DNA is missing. TCRdb assigned the V and J calls; the authors' analysis was not used. The table for this sample shows 160,000 or so distinct CDR3 sequences. Less than 20% of the sample comes from the top ten.

Study-wide conclusions, independent of this receptor: Those dominant clonotypes were again the most abundant among CD3+CD56-NKG2C+ cells in a handful of donors, at about 25-65%. It remained unclear whether the expanded NKG2C-expressing T cell clones were specific for HCMV antigens. In several donors, the dominant CD3+CD56+NKG2C+ clonotypes were found to rank among the top 10 CD8+ clonotypes and to make up about 1.0-7.0% of CD8+ T cells.

The clonotype was recovered from a woman between 18 and 70 years old in good health. The source material was blood T cells: a sorted CD56 or NKG2C T cell subset, CD4+ or CD8+ T cells, or bulk PBMC T cells (not recorded which).

This receptor has the CDR3 CASSSRWASSYNEQFF. The chain joins TRBV12-3 or TRBV12-4 to TRBJ2-1. From its cysteine to its phenylalanine, the CDR3 spans 16 amino acids. The nucleotide record is missing.